Listed here are 9 T cell receptor beta chains from one sample, sequenced in a study of siplizumab effects on memory and regulatory T cells. The protocol was immunoSEQ multiplex PCR, while the TCRdb copy is restricted to in-frame clones and leaves out a portion. The sample records about 62,000 clones, roughly 78% being singletons. Sequencing input: memory CD4+ T cells sorted from blood. These receptors were taken from a human donor in good health.

The chain uses TRBV5-1 and TRBJ1-4, with 10 bases fitting TRBD1. Germline trimming cut 7 bases from V and 5 bases from J; bases unmatched to any gene: 11. Germline loops: CDR1 SGHRS, CDR2 YFSETQ. This CDR3 is built from 16 residues. In DNA form, the CDR3 reads TGCGCCAGCGCATTCGCAACGGGACAGGGGAATGAAAAACTGTTTTTT. Translated: CASAFATGQGNEKLFF.

The chain has TRBV4-1 and TRBJ1-4; 7 nucleotides line up with TRBD1. V was pared by 1 base and J by 7 bases, with 3 bases of the junction left unmatched. From germline, CDR1 is MGHRA and CDR2 YSYEKL. The CDR3 loop spans 14 amino acids. For the CDR3, the DNA is TGCGCCAGCAGCCAAGGGGACAGCCGTGAAAAACTGTTTTTT. Amino acid sequence: CASSQGDSREKLFF.

The table lists this clone with a count of one. The chain joins TRBV18 to TRBJ1-1, with D uncertain. The germline CDR1 and CDR2 sequences are KGHSH and LQKENI. Trimming pared 5 bases from V and 4 bases from J, leaving 17 bases between. CDR3 length: 15 amino acids. CDR3 amino acids: CASSWADSLSTEAFF. In DNA form, the CDR3 reads TGTGCCAGCTCATGGGCAGATTCTTTAAGCACTGAAGCTTTCTTT.

The chain combines TRBV5-1 with TRBJ1-1; D gene ambiguous. Trimming removed 0 bases from V and 4 bases from J, with 13 bases in between. Germline loops: CDR1 SGHRS, CDR2 YFSETQ. The CDR3 is made up of 15 amino acids. This CDR3 reads CASSLGSSSFTEAFF. CDR3 nucleotides: TGCGCCAGCAGCTTGGGCAGCAGTTCGTTCACTGAAGCTTTCTTT.

In its sample, this clone was seen once. The gene calls are TRBV6-6 and TRBJ1-1; 7 bases map to TRBD1. The germline V gene has CDR1 MNHNY and CDR2 SVGAGI (reference sequence). V dropped 6 bases and J dropped 0; count of bases not matched to a gene: 4. The CDR3 sequence is 14 residues long. The CDR3 sequence is CASRRGGLNTEAFF. The CDR3, as DNA: TGTGCCAGCAGGAGAGGGGGCCTGAACACTGAAGCTTTCTTT.

The CDR3 is CAITSGALDYGYTF. The CDR3 nucleotides are TGTGCCATCACTTCGGGGGCTCTTGACTATGGCTACACCTTC. This chain links TRBV28 with TRBJ1-2; D may be TRBD1 (6 bases). The germline V gene has CDR1 MDHEN and CDR2 SYDVKM. The CDR3 is 14 residues long. V was trimmed by 10 bases and J by 3 bases, leaving 18 bases between them.

The J gene is TRBJ2-3, the V gene TRBV7-3; D not resolved. Germline lookup yields CDR1 SGHTA and CDR2 FQGTGA. The CDR3 runs 16 residues. The V and J ends lost 1 base and 0 bases respectively, with 11 bases between them. The CDR3: CASSLNRATSTDTQYF. The CDR3 bases are TGTGCCAGCAGCTTAAACCGGGCGACTAGCACAGATACGCAGTATTTT.

This clone appeared a single time. The chain recombines TRBV9 with TRBJ2-7; 8 positions agree with TRBD2. The CDR3 covers 15 residues. V trimming: 4 bases; J trimming: 0 bases; junction bases outside the gene matches: 6. In germline, CDR1 is SGDLS, CDR2 YYNGEE. The CDR3: CASSLSGAFSYEQYF. CDR3 bases: TGTGCCAGCAGCCTTAGCGGGGCGTTCTCCTACGAGCAGTACTTC.

The chain is built from TRBV7-2 and TRBJ1-1; 7 bases are a match to TRBD1. CDR3 length: 14 residues. The germline V gene has CDR1 SGHTA and CDR2 FQGNSA. J lost 1 base, V lost 3 bases, and 2 bases had no gene match. The CDR3 protein is CASSFAGGNTEAFF. The CDR3 DNA follows: TGTGCCAGCAGCTTTGCAGGGGGGAACACTGAAGCTTTCTTT.